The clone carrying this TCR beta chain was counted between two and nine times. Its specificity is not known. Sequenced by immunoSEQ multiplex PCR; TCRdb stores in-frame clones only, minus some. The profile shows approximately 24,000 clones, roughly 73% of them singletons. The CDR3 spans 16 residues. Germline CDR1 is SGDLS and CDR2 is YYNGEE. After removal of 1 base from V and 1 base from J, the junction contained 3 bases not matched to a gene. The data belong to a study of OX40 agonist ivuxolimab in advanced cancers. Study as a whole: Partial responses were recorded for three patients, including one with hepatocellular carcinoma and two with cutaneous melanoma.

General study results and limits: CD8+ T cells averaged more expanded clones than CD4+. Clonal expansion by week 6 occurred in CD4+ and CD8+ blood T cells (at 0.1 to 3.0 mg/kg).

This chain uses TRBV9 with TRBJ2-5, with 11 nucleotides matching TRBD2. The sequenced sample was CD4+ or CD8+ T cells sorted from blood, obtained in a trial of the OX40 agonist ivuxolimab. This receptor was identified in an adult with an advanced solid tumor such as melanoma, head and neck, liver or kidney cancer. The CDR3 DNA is TGTGCCAGCAGCGTAACCGGGACTAGCGGCCAAGAGACCCAGTACTTC. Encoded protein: CASSVTGTSGQETQYF.